This T cell receptor (beta chain) derives from a study of cytomegalovirus exposure and HLA in healthy donors. Overall study context: One earlier analysis, a look at 150 million to 200 million T cells, found roughly 110 million unique TCR beta sequences. Study findings and constraints: Researchers left out some V segments, among them TRBV6-2 and TRBV6-3, as indistinguishable. Cytomegalovirus status was reportedly diagnosed by the classifier with high sensitivity and specificity.

Healthy donors of bone marrow made up the group. This clone occurred a few times. Its target is not known. The CDR3 is 13 residues long. V gave up 0 bases and J gave up 3 bases, with 6 bases separating them. Germline V gene data show CDR1 as SGHAT and CDR2 as FQNNGV. The PCR used 60 Vbeta and 13 Jbeta primers. Sequencing used immunoSEQ multiplex PCR; TCRdb keeps in-frame clones, though not all of them. The data contain 100,000 to 150,000 clones, roughly four fifths of them seen just once; the ten biggest clones take up about 7.3%. The chain links TRBV11-2 to TRBJ2-7; perhaps TRBD1 as D (6 bases). What was sequenced was PBMCs. This TCR came from a male donor in good health and CMV-seronegative. The chain's CDR3 is CASSLDRGYEQYF. The CDR3 DNA is TGTGCCAGCAGCTTAGACAGGGGCTACGAGCAGTACTTC. The complete variable domain, with remaining parts taken from reference TRBV11-2 and TRBJ2-7, reads EAGVAQSPRYKIIEKRQSVAFWCNPISGHATLYWYQQILGQGPKLLIQFQNNGVVDDSQLPKDRFSAERLKGVDSTLKIQPAKLEDSAVYLCASSLDRGYEQYFGPGTRLTVT.